This T cell receptor beta chain derives from a study of blood T cell repertoires in COVID-19. Participants' reported clinical history set cohort assignment. Cohort 3 donors counted as recovered after two negative PCRs, clearance, or resolved symptoms. Per the original methods: Reference gene primer amplification gave estimated nucleated cell counts. Data came from immunoSEQ multiplex PCR; TCRdb stores just in-frame clones and leaves some out. The D gene and trimming were derived from the DNA, and the V and J assignments and clone size from that table. This sample has 250,000 to 300,000 clones, with around 86% found just once. CDR3 length: 15 amino acids. CDR1 SGHAT and CDR2 FQDESV come from the germline V gene (reference sequence). The J segment lost 4 bases and the V segment lost 5 bases, leaving 5 bases of the junction unmatched.

This clonotype originated in a woman in her thirties or forties who had recovered from COVID-19. The sequenced sample consisted of PBMCs or T cells enriched from blood (not recorded which). V gene TRBV11-1 combines with J gene TRBJ1-6, with 7 bases that match TRBD1. CDR3 residues: CASSARQGYNSPLHF. The CDR3 region has the DNA TGTGCCAGCAGCGCAAGACAGGGTTATAATTCACCCCTCCACTTT. The entire variable domain, with the rest obtained from reference TRBV11-1 and TRBJ1-6, is as follows: EAEVAQSPRYKITEKSQAVAFWCDPISGHATLYWYRQILGQGPELLVQFQDESVVDDSQLPKDRFSAERLKGVDSTLKIQPAELGDSAMYLCASSARQGYNSPLHFGNGTRLTVT.